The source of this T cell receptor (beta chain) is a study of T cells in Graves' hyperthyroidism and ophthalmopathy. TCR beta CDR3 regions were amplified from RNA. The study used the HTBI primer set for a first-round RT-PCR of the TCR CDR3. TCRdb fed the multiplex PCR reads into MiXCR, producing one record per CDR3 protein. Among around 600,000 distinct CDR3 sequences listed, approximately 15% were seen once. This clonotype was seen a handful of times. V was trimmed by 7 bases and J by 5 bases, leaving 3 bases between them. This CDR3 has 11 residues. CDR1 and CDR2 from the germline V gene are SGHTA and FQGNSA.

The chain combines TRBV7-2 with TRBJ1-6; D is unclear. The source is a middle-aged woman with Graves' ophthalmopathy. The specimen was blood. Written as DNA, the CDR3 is TGTGCCAGCAACAATAATTCACCCCTCCACTTT. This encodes CASNNNSPLHF.